This passage covers 8 T cell receptor beta chains from one sample sequenced in a study of CD4+ T cells in melanoma. Here immunoSEQ multiplex PCR was the method, and the copy in TCRdb shows in-frame clones only, minus some. The sample carries around 100,000 clones, roughly 90% recorded once. Specimen: peripheral blood. The origin of the receptors is a human donor with melanoma.

The chain combines TRBV18 with TRBJ1-3; D remains ambiguous. The CDR3 loop spans 15 amino acids. The V gene's germline CDR1 is KGHSH and CDR2 LQKENI. V dropped 6 bases and J dropped 8 bases, with 20 bases sitting between them. CDR3 DNA sequence: TGTGCCAGCTCCGACTCGGGAGGACTTCGCGACACCATATATTTT. It specifies CASSDSGGLRDTIYF.

The J gene is TRBJ2-7, the V gene TRBV18; the match to TRBD1 covers 7 bases. The germline V gene encodes CDR1 KGHSH and CDR2 LQKENI. V lost 2 bases to trimming and J lost 9 bases; unmatched junction nucleotides: 10. The CDR3 has 14 residues. CDR3 residues: CASSPGDSSSGQYF. Here the CDR3 DNA reads TGTGCCAGCTCACCAGGGGACAGCTCCTCTGGGCAGTACTTC.

In nucleotides, the CDR3 is TGCAGTGCTCGGAACACTGAAGCTTTCTTT. Translated, it gives CSARNTEAFF. V usage is TRBV20-1 and J usage is TRBJ1-1; no clear D gene. CDR1 DFQATT and CDR2 SNEGSKA come from the germline V gene (reference sequence). The germline V and J ends were trimmed by 5 bases and 1 base, with 2 bases remaining between them. The CDR3 has 10 residues.

In its sample, this clone was seen a few times. J is TRBJ1-1 and V is TRBV19; D perhaps matches TRBD1 (6 bases). The germline V and J ends were trimmed by 3 bases and 6 bases, with 14 bases remaining between them. Germline CDR1 is LNHDA and CDR2 is SQIVND (reference sequence). The CDR3 runs to 14 residues. DNA for the CDR3: TGTGCCAGTAGTATGGAAACACAGGGATCTGAAGCTTTCTTT. This encodes CASSMETQGSEAFF.

The chain carries TRBV28 and TRBJ2-2; the D gene is possibly TRBD1 (6 bases). The CDR3 has 15 amino acids. The V gene lost 6 bases and the J gene lost 6 bases, with 17 bases spanning the gap. Looked up from germline, CDR1 is MDHEN and CDR2 is SYDVKM. The CDR3 nucleotides are TGTGCCAGCAGCCCCAGGGGTCTATGGTCCGGGGAGCTGTTTTTT. It yields the protein CASSPRGLWSGELFF.

The rearrangement uses TRBV7-2 and TRBJ1-3; D is perhaps TRBD1 (5 bases). V lost 8 bases and J lost 4, with 15 bases in between. CDR3 length equals 14 residues. Germline loops: CDR1 SGHTA, CDR2 FQGNSA. The DNA of the CDR3 is TGTGCCAGCGCTCCGGGACGGGAAGGAAACACCATATATTTT. Translated, it gives CASAPGREGNTIYF.

This chain's CDR3 is CAIGSKGTTDTQYF. The CDR3 nucleotides are TGTGCCATCGGTTCAAAAGGAACCACAGATACGCAGTATTTT. This chain connects TRBV10-3 to TRBJ2-3; D is ambiguous. The CDR3 runs to 14 residues. V was trimmed by 8 bases and J by 2 bases, leaving 14 bases between them. Germline assignment: CDR1 ENHRY and CDR2 SYGVKD.

This clone was recorded a few times. The genes are TRBV11-2 and TRBJ2-3, with D possibly being TRBD1 (5 bases). The germline gives CDR1 SGHAT, CDR2 FQNNGV. Between the trimmed V and J ends, which lost 0 bases and 5 bases, there was a span of 6 bases. The CDR3 totals 13 residues. CDR3 bases: TGTGCCAGCAGCTTAGATCAGGGAGATACGCAGTATTTT. Translated, it gives CASSLDQGDTQYF.